These 30 T cell receptor beta chains originate from one sample sequenced in a study of blood T cell repertoires in COVID-19. TCRdb's table, derived via immunoSEQ multiplex PCR, lists solely in-frame clones and lacks some. The data contain about 190,000 clones, 75% to 90% of them singletons. The specimen sequenced was peripheral blood. The source is a man aged 70 or older with active or convalescent COVID-19.

This chain's CDR3 is CASSTGGSTEAFF. CDR3 sequence (DNA): TGTGCCAGCAGCACAGGGGGGAGCACTGAAGCTTTCTTT. The J gene is TRBJ1-1, the V gene TRBV12-3 or TRBV12-4; 8 bases match TRBD1. The CDR3 length is 13 residues. Trimming took 6 bases from V and 4 from J; bases not matched to a gene: 4.

The chain uses TRBV3-1 (or the pseudogene TRBV3-2) and TRBJ2-1; D perhaps matches TRBD2 (6 bases). The CDR3 sequence is 15 residues long. The V gene's germline CDR1 is LGHDT and CDR2 YNNKEL (reference sequence). The germline V and J ends were trimmed by 0 bases and 7 bases, with 13 bases remaining between them. CDR3 sequence: CASSQESLARNEQFF. For the CDR3, the DNA is TGTGCCAGCAGCCAAGAGAGCCTAGCGAGAAATGAGCAGTTCTTC.

The chain combines TRBV11-2 with TRBJ2-7; 7 bases align to TRBD2. Germline CDR1 is SGHAT and CDR2 is FQNNGV. V was pared by 5 bases and J by 4 bases, with 14 bases of the junction left unmatched. The CDR3 totals 16 residues. The CDR3 sequence is CASSPTGVAGLYEQYF. In nucleotides, the CDR3 is TGTGCCAGCAGCCCAACCGGGGTAGCGGGCCTTTACGAGCAGTACTTC.

The chain has TRBV7-2 and TRBJ2-1; the match to TRBD2 covers 11 bases. The CDR3 extends over 17 amino acids. From germline, CDR1 is SGHTA and CDR2 FQGNSA. Losses at the gene ends were 1 base for V and 6 bases for J; bases not matched to a gene: 8. The CDR3 bases are TGTGCCAGCAGCTTAGGGCCTAGCGGGAGGTTCGGCAATGAGCAGTTCTTC. Protein: CASSLGPSGRFGNEQFF.

The J gene is TRBJ2-1, the V gene TRBV9; maybe TRBD2 (7 bases). Trimming cost V 0 bases and J 7 bases, with 8 bases left between them. CDR1 is SGDLS and CDR2 is YYNGEE in the germline V gene. The CDR3 runs to 13 residues. The DNA for the CDR3 is TGTGCCAGCAGCGTAGAGGGGGGGAATGAGCAGTTCTTC. Translation gives CASSVEGGNEQFF.

The chain carries TRBV7-8 and TRBJ2-7; 7 bases are a match to TRBD2. This CDR3 is built from 16 residues. Germline V lookup: CDR1 SGHVS, CDR2 FQNEAQ. J lost 6 bases, V lost 1 base, and 12 bases had no gene match. This CDR3 reads CASSLGGGSVTSEQYF. CDR3 coding DNA: TGTGCCAGCAGCTTAGGGGGGGGGAGCGTTACATCCGAGCAGTACTTC.

Here the CDR3 DNA reads TGCGCCAGCAGCTTGTCAGGGTTGCATGAGCAGTTCTTC. Translation: CASSLSGLHEQFF. The V and J genes are TRBV5-1 and TRBJ2-1, with a weak D call TRBD1 (5 bases). Germline V gives CDR1 SGHRS, CDR2 YFSETQ. This CDR3 has 13 residues. V lost 1 base and J lost 8, with 10 bases in between.

The rearrangement joins TRBV12-3 or TRBV12-4 to TRBJ1-4, with TRBD1 identical over 9 bases. V lost 1 base and J lost 16; bases outside the gene matches: 4. The CDR3 extends over 12 amino acids. DNA for the CDR3: TGTGCCAGCAGTTTAGGACAGGGGGGAAGGTTTTTT. Translating it yields CASSLGQGGRFF.

This clone has just one count. The chain uses TRBV5-6 and TRBJ2-7; possibly TRBD1 for D (5 bases). Germline V gives CDR1 SGHDT, CDR2 YYEEEE. Between the trimmed V and J ends, which lost 3 bases and 6 bases, there was a span of 16 bases. This CDR3 comprises 14 residues. For the CDR3, the DNA is TGTGCCAGCAGCTGGATGGCAGGGCGTTCCGAGCAGTACTTC. It yields the protein CASSWMAGRSEQYF.

This clone has more than one count but fewer than ten. This chain joins TRBV6-6 and TRBJ1-4; 9 bases match TRBD1. The CDR3 is made up of 20 amino acids. Germline V gene data show CDR1 as MNHNY and CDR2 as SVGAGI (reference sequence). The V segment lost 5 bases and the J segment 7 bases; nucleotides outside the gene matches: 23. CDR3: CASSPFGTGKELGDGEKLFF. DNA of the CDR3: TGTGCCAGCAGTCCCTTTGGGACAGGGAAGGAACTGGGCGACGGTGAAAAACTGTTTTTT.

The chain uses TRBV18 and TRBJ2-3; 12 bases match TRBD2. The V gene's germline CDR1 is KGHSH and CDR2 LQKENI. Unmatched junction bases numbered 9, after V lost 6 bases and J lost 2 bases. The CDR3 runs to 17 residues. CDR3 nucleotide sequence: TGTGCCAGCTCGTCAGGGCGGACTAGCGGGAACACAGATACGCAGTATTTT. It codes for CASSSGRTSGNTDTQYF.

V usage is TRBV11-2 and J usage is TRBJ2-1, with a possible D match to TRBD2 (5 bases). The CDR3 extends over 15 amino acids. V lost 4 bases, J lost 1 base, and 11 bases lay in between. Looked up from germline, CDR1 is SGHAT and CDR2 is FQNNGV. CDR3 nucleotides: TGTGCCAGCAGCTGGCTGGGAGTTTCCTACAATGAGCAGTTCTTC. It specifies CASSWLGVSYNEQFF.

The V and J genes are TRBV21-1 and TRBJ2-1; the D segment call TRBD2 is taken from the table without a DNA check. TRBV21-1 counts as a pseudogene. The CDR3 totals 16 residues. The CDR3 region is CASGLKRTSGYNEQFF. In DNA form, the CDR3 reads TGTGCCAGCGGTCTAAAAAGGACTAGCGGCTACAATGAGCAGTTCTTC.

The rearrangement uses TRBV5-1 and TRBJ2-4; tentative D call: TRBD1 (5 bases). Between the trimmed V and J ends, which lost 4 bases and 5 bases, there was a span of 10 bases. Germline V CDR1 and CDR2: SGHRS, YFSETQ. This CDR3 contains 13 residues. The CDR3 here is CASSDLTENIQYF. The CDR3 bases are TGCGCCAGCAGCGATTTGACAGAAAACATTCAGTACTTC.

The chain uses TRBV7-7 and TRBJ2-7; 9 positions match TRBD1. Trimming took 5 bases from V and 5 from J; bases not matched to a gene: 10. This CDR3 has 15 amino acids. The V gene's germline CDR1 is SSHAT and CDR2 FNYEAQ (reference sequence). The CDR3 here is CASSRGTGMLDEQYF. The CDR3 DNA reads as TGTGCCAGCAGCCGCGGGACAGGGATGTTGGACGAGCAGTACTTC.

This chain connects TRBV28 to TRBJ1-2; D might be TRBD1 (6 bases). Trimming removed 5 bases from V and 4 bases from J, with 8 bases in between. Germline values: CDR1 MDHEN, CDR2 SYDVKM. This CDR3 is built from 12 residues. CDR3 region: CASSVGGYGYTF. The CDR3 DNA sequence: TGTGCCAGCAGTGTAGGGGGCTATGGCTACACCTTC.

The chain uses TRBV4-1 and TRBJ2-7; 8 bases are shared with TRBD2. This CDR3 is built from 15 residues. CDR1 and CDR2 from the germline V gene are MGHRA and YSYEKL. Trimming cost V 3 bases and J 2 bases; bases outside gene matches: 6. CDR3 sequence reads: CASSHPGGGTYEQYF. The CDR3 region has the DNA TGCGCCAGCAGCCACCCCGGGGGGGGTACCTACGAGCAGTACTTC.

The genes are TRBV21-1 and TRBJ2-2; the table's D call, TRBD2, has no DNA check behind it. TRBV21-1 is reported as a pseudogene. CDR3 length: 15 amino acids. The CDR3 is CASRVTGSGTGELFF. The CDR3 bases are TGTGCCAGCAGGGTCACAGGAAGCGGGACCGGGGAGCTGTTTTTT.

This chain links TRBV30 with TRBJ1-2, with 7 bases matching TRBD1. J gave up 3 bases and V 5 bases, and 18 bases lay outside the gene matches. The CDR3 sequence is 17 residues long. Germline V gene lookup returns CDR1 GTSNPN and CDR2 SVGIG (reference sequence). Here the CDR3 reads CAWGGPALTGLDYGYTF. Here the CDR3 DNA reads TGTGCCTGGGGGGGACCCGCCCTGACAGGGCTTGACTATGGCTACACCTTC.

The rearrangement joins TRBV30 to TRBJ1-3; TRBD1 might be the D (6 bases). The length of the CDR3 is 15 residues. The ends were cut back, 1 base at V and 1 base at J, with 11 bases in the middle. Per the germline V gene, CDR1 is GTSNPN and CDR2 is SVGIG (reference sequence). CDR3 nucleotide sequence: TGTGCCTGGAGTGAGGACAGACGGTCTGGAAACACCATATATTTT. Translating gives CAWSEDRRSGNTIYF. The full variable domain, with the rest looked up from reference TRBV30 and TRBJ1-3, is SQTIHQWPATLVQPVGSPLSLECTVEGTSNPNLYWYRQAAGRGLQLLFYSVGIGQISSEVPQNLSASRPQDRQFILSSKKLLLSDSGFYLCAWSEDRRSGNTIYFGEGSWLTVV.

This rearrangement joins TRBV10-3 to TRBJ2-3; 7 nucleotides match TRBD2. Per the germline V gene, CDR1 is ENHRY and CDR2 is SYGVKD. After removal of 4 bases from V and 3 bases from J, the junction contained 10 bases not matched to a gene. There are 16 residues in the CDR3. The CDR3 region has the DNA TGTGCCATCAGTGTGGGCATGGGGGGGGGAACAGATACGCAGTATTTT. Protein: CAISVGMGGGTDTQYF.

The rearrangement uses TRBV5-1 and TRBJ1-2; D is possibly TRBD1 (5 bases). The germline V gene encodes CDR1 SGHRS and CDR2 YFSETQ. Trimming left V 3 bases short and J 5 bases short, with 11 bases between. The length of the CDR3 is 13 residues. The CDR3 nucleotides are TGCGCCAGCAGCTGGGTGGACACTTATGGCTACACCTTC. It codes for CASSWVDTYGYTF. The full variable domain, completed using reference TRBV5-1 and TRBJ1-2, is KAGVTQTPRYLIKTRGQQVTLSCSPISGHRSVSWYQQTPGQGLQFLFEYFSETQRNKGNFPGRFSGRQFSNSRSEMNVSTLELGDSALYLCASSWVDTYGYTFGSGTRLTVV.

The chain combines TRBV7-6 with TRBJ2-7; D uncertain. Trimming cost V 3 bases and J 0 bases, with 9 bases left between them. CDR3 length: 14 residues. Germline lookup yields CDR1 SGHVS and CDR2 FNYEAQ. CDR3 sequence (DNA): TGTGCCAGCAGCTTCTCTAGATTCTCCTACGAGCAGTACTTC. Translation: CASSFSRFSYEQYF.

CDR3 DNA: TGTGCCAGCAGTTATCTTAAGGATTTACAGGGAACAGATACGCAGTATTTT. This gives the protein CASSYLKDLQGTDTQYF. This rearrangement joins TRBV6-2 or TRBV6-3 to TRBJ2-3; tentatively, D is TRBD1 (6 bases). V was pared by 3 bases and J by 3 bases, with 19 bases between. In germline, CDR1 is MNHEY, CDR2 SVGEGT. CDR3 length: 17 residues.

The chain joins TRBV10-1 to TRBJ2-1; 11 nucleotides align to TRBD2. CDR3 length: 18 residues. From germline, CDR1 is WNHNN and CDR2 SYGVQD (reference sequence). V lost 6 bases to trimming and J lost 1 base; unmatched junction nucleotides: 11. The DNA for the CDR3 is TGCGCCAGCAGATACAAACATAGCGGGAGGGCTTCCTACAATGAGCAGTTCTTC. It codes for CASRYKHSGRASYNEQFF.

The chain uses TRBV29-1 and TRBJ1-1; a possible D gene is TRBD1 (6 bases). In germline, CDR1 is SQVTM, CDR2 ANQGSEA. The ends were cut back, 8 bases at V and 1 base at J, with 17 bases in the middle. The CDR3 extends over 14 amino acids. Here the CDR3 DNA reads TGCAGCTCATCCAGGGGCATATGGAACACTGAAGCTTTCTTT. Translation: CSSSRGIWNTEAFF.

The chain carries TRBV6-6 and TRBJ2-5; no firm D call. V lost 4 bases to trimming and J lost 4 bases, with 4 bases between them. Germline V lookup: CDR1 MNHNY, CDR2 SVGAGI (reference sequence). The length of the CDR3 is 11 residues. The CDR3 sequence: CASSSGETQYF. CDR3 sequence (DNA): TGTGCCAGCAGTTCAGGAGAGACCCAGTACTTC.

This clone was observed once. CDR3: CASSTRFNSNQPQHF. The DNA of the CDR3 is TGTGCCAGTAGTACGCGTTTTAATAGCAATCAGCCCCAGCATTTT. V and J are TRBV19 and TRBJ1-5; D is ambiguous. This CDR3 is built from 15 residues. V was clipped by 4 bases and J by 0 bases, with 10 bases between them. Germline CDR1 reads LNHDA; CDR2 reads SQIVND (reference sequence).

The rearrangement joins TRBV5-1 to TRBJ2-1, with D possibly TRBD1 on 5 matching bases. Germline V CDR1 and CDR2: SGHRS, YFSETQ. Trimming stripped 4 bases from V and 1 base from J, with 18 bases between. CDR3 length: 17 residues. This CDR3 is CASSPHQGIGSYNEQFF. As DNA, the CDR3 is TGCGCCAGCAGCCCACACCAGGGAATTGGTTCCTACAATGAGCAGTTCTTC.

CDR3 sequence reads: CASSVDPTGVSGNTIYF. CDR3 DNA sequence: TGTGCCAGCAGCGTAGATCCCACAGGAGTCTCTGGAAACACCATATATTTT. V usage is TRBV9 and J usage is TRBJ1-3, with D perhaps TRBD1 (5 bases). CDR1 is SGDLS, CDR2 YYNGEE, per germline. The CDR3 has 17 amino acids. Trimming cost V 0 bases and J 0 bases, with 13 bases left between them.